This T cell receptor beta chain was captured in a study of memory CD4+ T cells and cytomegalovirus serostatus. This clone occurred once. Single viable CD3+CD4+CD8-CD45RO+ cells were sorted as the memory CD4+ T cells. Assay used: immunoSEQ multiplex PCR; TCRdb lists only in-frame clones, some missing. Of roughly 40,000 clones listed, about 80% are singletons. Looked up from germline, CDR1 is KGHSH and CDR2 is LQKENI. The CDR3 sequence is 12 residues long. The V and J ends lost 3 bases and 10 bases respectively, with 11 bases between them. This sequence joins TRBV18 and TRBJ2-3; a weak D match, TRBD2 (6 bases). Sequenced: memory CD4+ T cells from blood. The TCR comes from an adult in good health and CMV-seronegative. CDR3 nucleotide sequence: TGTGCCAGCTCACCGGGGGGACGCGCGCAGTATTTT. This codes for CASSPGGRAQYF.